These 17 T cell receptor beta chains share one sample of origin, sequenced in a study of blood T cell repertoires in COVID-19 (TCRdb year 2020). Libraries were made using the immunoSEQ multiplex PCR assay. Sourced from immuneACCESS, this table was stored by TCRdb with only in-frame sequences that have V and J called. A share of the clones is absent; for the studies checked, an unresolved V gene accounts for under half, and the remainder has no known explanation. The sample includes around 77,000 clones, with 82% observed a single time. The ten most abundant clones make up roughly a sixth of the sample. The sequencing input was peripheral blood. The origin of the receptors is a human donor in a cohort sampled during active COVID-19.

This clone has just one count. The V gene is TRBV5-5, the J gene TRBJ2-7; tentatively, D is TRBD1 (5 bases). The CDR3 is 13 amino acids. Germline values: CDR1 SGHKS, CDR2 YYEKEE (reference sequence). The V gene lost 0 bases and the J gene lost 5 bases, with 9 bases spanning the gap. The CDR3 nucleotides read TGTGCCAGCAGCTTGGAGGGGTTTAACGAGCAGTACTTC. Protein sequence: CASSLEGFNEQYF.

The chain couples TRBV19 to TRBJ2-1; D uncertain. The CDR3 consists of 14 residues. Trimming shortened V by 7 bases and J by 9 bases, and 19 bases separated the two germline ends. The germline gives CDR1 LNHDA, CDR2 SQIVND (reference sequence). CDR3 in amino acids: CASMFTSGLGEQFF. The CDR3 DNA is TGTGCCAGTATGTTCACGTCGGGTTTGGGTGAGCAGTTCTTC.

The chain has TRBV2 and TRBJ2-7, with 7 bases identical to TRBD2. This CDR3 is built from 14 residues. The ends lost 6 bases at V and 5 bases at J; junction bases unmatched: 10. Germline V gives CDR1 SNHLY, CDR2 FYNNEI. In nucleotides, the CDR3 is TGTGCCAGCAGCGGGCCCCGGGGAGGGGACGAGCAGTACTTC. Translated, it gives CASSGPRGGDEQYF.

This chain links TRBV6-2 or TRBV6-3 with TRBJ2-7; 8 bases line up with TRBD2. Germline loops: CDR1 MNHEY, CDR2 SVGEGT. Trimming took 2 bases from V and 3 from J; bases not matched to a gene: 3. This CDR3 is 14 amino acids long. The CDR3 loop reads CASSYGGLGYEQYF. CDR3 DNA: TGTGCCAGCAGTTACGGGGGACTAGGCTACGAGCAGTACTTC.

The chain links TRBV6-2 or TRBV6-3 to TRBJ1-2, with 8 positions matching TRBD1. There are 15 residues in the CDR3. Trimming removed 4 bases from V and 8 bases from J; junction bases left unmatched: 12. Germline V lookup: CDR1 MNHEY, CDR2 SVGEGT. The CDR3 protein is CASSFETGALTGYTF. CDR3 in DNA: TGTGCCAGCAGTTTCGAGACAGGGGCCCTCACCGGCTACACCTTC.

The rearrangement uses TRBV12-3 or TRBV12-4 and TRBJ1-1; TRBD1 matches 7 bases. This CDR3 is 12 amino acids long. Trimming took 6 bases from V and 5 from J; bases not matched to a gene: 3. As DNA, the CDR3 is TGTGCCAGCAGCTCGACAGGGACTGAAGCTTTCTTT. Its protein product is CASSSTGTEAFF.

This chain links TRBV7-6 with TRBJ1-1, with TRBD1 matching over 9 bases. Trimming took 5 bases from V and 1 from J; bases not matched to a gene: 8. The CDR3 extends over 16 amino acids. Germline V gene lookup returns CDR1 SGHVS and CDR2 FNYEAQ. The CDR3 spells CASSGRDRVGNTEAFF. Here the CDR3 DNA reads TGTGCCAGCAGCGGCCGGGACAGGGTGGGGAACACTGAAGCTTTCTTT.

The chain is built from TRBV6-5 and TRBJ1-3; a possible D gene is TRBD1 (6 bases). V dropped 7 bases and J dropped 2 bases, with 15 bases sitting between them. Germline V gives CDR1 MNHEY, CDR2 SVGAGI. The CDR3 contains 15 residues. The DNA of the CDR3 is TGTGCCAGCACCGCGGGGGGCGCGGCTGGAAACACCATATATTTT. Amino acids: CASTAGGAAGNTIYF.

V usage is TRBV11-1 and J usage is TRBJ2-7; the match to TRBD2 covers 12 bases. Germline trimming cut 5 bases from V and 0 bases from J; bases unmatched to any gene: 5. This CDR3 region has 16 residues. From germline, CDR1 is SGHAT and CDR2 FQDESV (reference sequence). CDR3 DNA sequence: TGTGCCAGCAGCCGTCGGACTAGCGGGAACTCCTACGAGCAGTACTTC. The encoded protein is CASSRRTSGNSYEQYF.

A note on this clone: The sample has other DNA sequences that encode this CDR3 too. The J gene is TRBJ2-2, the V gene TRBV30; a possible D gene is TRBD1 (6 bases). Between the trimmed V and J ends, which lost 3 bases and 6 bases, there was a span of 11 bases. The CDR3 extends over 13 amino acids. Germline V CDR1 and CDR2: GTSNPN, SVGIG (reference sequence). CDR3: CAWRRGWAGELFF. The DNA of the CDR3 is TGTGCCTGGAGGAGGGGGTGGGCCGGGGAGCTGTTTTTT.

The chain carries TRBV5-4 and TRBJ2-7, with D unresolved. V dropped 4 bases and J dropped 6 bases, with 17 bases sitting between them. Germline CDR1 is SGHNT and CDR2 is YYREEE (reference sequence). The CDR3 covers 14 residues. Here the CDR3 reads CASSTSMASSEQYF. CDR3 nucleotides: TGTGCCAGCAGCACCTCGATGGCTTCAAGCGAGCAGTACTTC.

The chain couples TRBV18 to TRBJ1-1; 7 nucleotides match TRBD1. The CDR3 length is 15 residues. CDR1 is KGHSH, CDR2 LQKENI, per germline. Unmatched junction bases numbered 2, after V lost 0 bases and J lost 1 base. The CDR3 region has the DNA TGTGCCAGCTCACCACCCCGGGACAGGAACACTGAAGCTTTCTTT. Residues: CASSPPRDRNTEAFF.

The genes are TRBV5-6 and TRBJ2-7, with TRBD1 matching 7 bases. The CDR3 consists of 13 residues. With 4 bases clipped from V and 5 bases from J, the junction kept 6 bases outside the gene matches. CDR1 and CDR2 from the germline V gene are SGHDT and YYEEEE. The CDR3 coding sequence is TGTGCCAGCAGCCCGACAGGGCGGGACGAGCAGTACTTC. It codes for CASSPTGRDEQYF.

The V call is TRBV3-1 (or the pseudogene TRBV3-2), the J call TRBJ2-6, with 9 positions matching TRBD1. The CDR3 loop spans 18 amino acids. The V gene's germline CDR1 is LGHDT and CDR2 YNNKEL (reference sequence). V lost 3 bases to trimming and J lost 2 bases; unmatched junction nucleotides: 8. CDR3 in DNA: TGTGCCAGCAGCCATATAGACAGGGGGAGGGCTGGGGCCAACGTCCTGACTTTC. Translated: CASSHIDRGRAGANVLTF.

V gene TRBV20-1 combines with J gene TRBJ2-7; 9 nucleotides agree with TRBD1. CDR3 size: 14 residues. Germline values: CDR1 DFQATT, CDR2 SNEGSKA (reference sequence). Trimming removed 3 bases from V and 3 bases from J; junction bases left unmatched: 6. The CDR3 loop reads CSASRGTGFYEQYF. In DNA form, the CDR3 reads TGCAGTGCTAGTCGCGGGACAGGGTTCTACGAGCAGTACTTC.

The rearrangement uses TRBV30 and TRBJ1-3, with a tentative D call TRBD1 (6 bases). Trimming left V 4 bases short and J 0 bases short, with 13 bases between. The CDR3 extends over 15 amino acids. The germline CDR1 and CDR2 sequences are GTSNPN and SVGIG (reference sequence). As DNA, the CDR3 is TGTGCCTGGAAACTTGGACAGAGCTCTGGAAACACCATATATTTT. Protein product: CAWKLGQSSGNTIYF.

The rearrangement links TRBV7-2 to TRBJ2-5; TRBD2 matches 12 bases. Trimming cost V 5 bases and J 7 bases; bases outside gene matches: 11. CDR3 size: 16 residues. Germline assignment: CDR1 SGHTA and CDR2 FQGNSA. The CDR3 spells CASSPAGTSGWGTQYF. CDR3 bases: TGTGCCAGCAGCCCTGCCGGGACTAGCGGGTGGGGGACCCAGTACTTC.